This passage covers 2 T cell receptor beta chains from one sample sequenced in a study of blood T cell repertoires in COVID-19. Assay: immunoSEQ multiplex PCR; the TCRdb copy retains only in-frame clones and omits some. The table has 150,000 or so clones, roughly 77% seen once; the top ten hold 4% to 5%. Sequenced material: peripheral blood. All receptors derive from a woman aged 70-85 years with COVID-19, enrolled during active disease.

This clone was found a few times. J is TRBJ1-5 and V is TRBV9, with 7 positions matching TRBD1. Germline loops: CDR1 SGDLS, CDR2 YYNGEE. This CDR3 has 15 amino acids. V shed 4 bases and J 5 bases; nucleotides not matched to a gene: 9. CDR3 in amino acids: CASSRRQGDDQPQHF. The CDR3, as DNA: TGTGCCAGCAGCCGTCGACAGGGTGACGATCAGCCCCAGCATTTT.

This clone has just a few counts. The V gene is TRBV23-1, the J gene TRBJ2-7; 8 bases agree with TRBD1. TRBV23-1 is placed among ORFs of uncertain function. V lost 0 bases to trimming and J lost 6 bases; unmatched junction nucleotides: 1. The CDR3 consists of 13 residues. The CDR3 DNA reads TGCGCCAGCAGTCAATCGACAGGGGTCGAGCAGTACTTC. This translates into CASSQSTGVEQYF.